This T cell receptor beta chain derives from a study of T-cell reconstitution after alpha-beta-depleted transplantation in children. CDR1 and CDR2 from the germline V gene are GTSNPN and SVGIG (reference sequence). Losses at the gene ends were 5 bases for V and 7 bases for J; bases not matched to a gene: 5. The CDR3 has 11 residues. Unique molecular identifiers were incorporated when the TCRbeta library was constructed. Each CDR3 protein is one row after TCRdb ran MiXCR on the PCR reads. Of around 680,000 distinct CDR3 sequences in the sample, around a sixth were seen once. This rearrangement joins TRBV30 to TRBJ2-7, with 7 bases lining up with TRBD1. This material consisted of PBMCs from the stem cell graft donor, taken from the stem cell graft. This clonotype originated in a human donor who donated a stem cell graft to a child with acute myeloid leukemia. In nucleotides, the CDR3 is TGTGCCTGGCGACAGGGTCGAGAGCAGTACTTC. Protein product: CAWRQGREQYF.